A single sample is the source of the 24 T cell receptor beta chains below, sequenced in a study of cytomegalovirus exposure and HLA in healthy donors. The data were produced by immunoSEQ multiplex PCR, yet TCRdb's version contains in-frame clones alone and is incomplete. The data hold tens of thousands of clones, with 94% observed a single time. The sequenced sample was PBMCs. Receptors originate from a woman aged 18-29 years in good health and CMV-seropositive.

V gene TRBV5-1 combines with J gene TRBJ2-5, with 14 positions matching TRBD2. J lost 5 bases, V lost 4 bases, and 7 bases had no gene match. Per the germline V gene, CDR1 is SGHRS and CDR2 is YFSETQ. The length of the CDR3 is 16 residues. The CDR3 DNA is TGCGCCAGCAGCATCGGGACTAGCGGGGGCAGGGAGACCCAGTACTTC. Its protein is CASSIGTSGGRETQYF.

J is TRBJ2-5 and V is TRBV6-9; 14 bases align to TRBD2. V was pared by 8 bases and J by 5 bases, with 7 bases of the junction left unmatched. The CDR3 consists of 15 residues. Germline V gene lookup returns CDR1 MNHGY and CDR2 SVAAGI. The CDR3 protein is CASRRLAGGNETQYF. CDR3 nucleotides: TGTGCCAGCCGGAGACTAGCGGGGGGGAATGAGACCCAGTACTTC.

The rearrangement uses TRBV5-1 and TRBJ2-5; TRBD2 is a possible D gene (5 bases). Trimming left V 3 bases short and J 4 bases short, with 13 bases between. Germline CDR1 is SGHRS and CDR2 is YFSETQ. CDR3 length: 14 residues. The CDR3 sequence: CASSYGNLGETQYF. CDR3 bases: TGCGCCAGCAGCTACGGGAACTTGGGAGAGACCCAGTACTTC.

The chain combines TRBV18 with TRBJ2-5, with TRBD2 as a possible D gene (6 bases). Trimming cost V 3 bases and J 4 bases, with 15 bases left between them. This CDR3 spans 15 amino acids. CDR1 and CDR2 from the germline V gene are KGHSH and LQKENI. The chain's CDR3 is CASSPRDRGIETQYF. Written as DNA, the CDR3 is TGTGCCAGCTCACCGCGGGACCGAGGGATAGAGACCCAGTACTTC.

The gene calls are TRBV11-2 and TRBJ2-1, with 7 bases aligning to TRBD1. V was pared by 2 bases and J by 4 bases, with 5 bases of the junction left unmatched. The CDR3 extends over 15 amino acids. The germline V gene has CDR1 SGHAT and CDR2 FQNNGV. The CDR3 loop is CASSLFRDRYNEQFF. The CDR3 DNA follows: TGTGCCAGCAGCTTATTCCGGGACAGATACAATGAGCAGTTCTTC.

The chain joins TRBV6-5 to TRBJ2-1; 7 nucleotides agree with TRBD1. V lost 5 bases and J lost 7; bases outside the gene matches: 11. CDR1 and CDR2 (germline): MNHEY, SVGAGI. CDR3 length equals 15 residues. The CDR3 reads CASSKQGTAGNEQFF. The CDR3 DNA reads as TGTGCCAGCAGTAAACAGGGGACGGCTGGTAATGAGCAGTTCTTC.

The V and J genes are TRBV28 and TRBJ2-7; TRBD2 aligns across 7 bases. Germline V CDR1 and CDR2: MDHEN, SYDVKM. The V and J ends lost 1 base and 0 bases, in that order; junction bases with no gene match: 6. This CDR3 has 16 amino acids. The CDR3 loop is CASSLFRLADSYEQYF. The DNA of the CDR3 is TGTGCCAGCAGTTTATTTAGGCTAGCGGACTCCTACGAGCAGTACTTC.

The chain couples TRBV11-1 to TRBJ1-5; D gene uncertain. CDR1 SGHAT and CDR2 FQDESV come from the germline V gene (reference sequence). The CDR3 loop spans 13 amino acids. V dropped 2 bases and J dropped 0 bases, with 2 bases sitting between them. The CDR3 sequence is CASSLHSNQPQHF. The CDR3, as DNA: TGTGCCAGCAGCTTACATAGCAATCAGCCCCAGCATTTT.

The chain employs TRBV19 and TRBJ2-1; TRBD2 matches 7 bases. Germline V lookup: CDR1 LNHDA, CDR2 SQIVND (reference sequence). V lost 5 bases and J lost 12; bases outside the gene matches: 10. The CDR3 is made up of 13 amino acids. CDR3 DNA: TGTGCCAGTAGTCCCAGGAACATAGCGGGGCAGTTCTTC. Its translation is CASSPRNIAGQFF.

V usage is TRBV9 and J usage is TRBJ2-5, with D perhaps TRBD1 (6 bases). The ends were cut back, 0 bases at V and 5 bases at J, with 14 bases in the middle. Germline-derived CDR1 and CDR2 are SGDLS and YYNGEE. The CDR3 is made up of 15 amino acids. The CDR3 reads CASSVGTGYGETQYF. CDR3 DNA sequence: TGTGCCAGCAGCGTAGGTACAGGGTACGGTGAGACCCAGTACTTC.

This rearrangement joins TRBV15 to TRBJ1-2; 8 bases match TRBD1. V was clipped by 5 bases and J by 0 bases; unmatched bases: 11. There are 17 residues in the CDR3. Germline V gene lookup returns CDR1 LNHNV and CDR2 YYDKDF (reference sequence). Here the CDR3 reads CATSGGQGGSANYGYTF. In DNA, the CDR3 is TGTGCCACCAGCGGAGGACAGGGTGGGTCAGCTAACTATGGCTACACCTTC.

The chain employs TRBV7-2 and TRBJ2-7; a weak D match, TRBD2 (5 bases). Trimming removed 4 bases at V and 0 bases at J, with 10 bases between. Germline CDR1 and CDR2: SGHTA and FQGNSA. This CDR3 is 14 amino acids long. The CDR3 region has the DNA TGTGCCAGCAGCTCTAGCTCGTCCTCCTACGAGCAGTACTTC. It yields the protein CASSSSSSSYEQYF.

V is TRBV5-6 and J is TRBJ2-7, with 10 bases lining up with TRBD2. CDR3 length equals 16 residues. Germline assignment: CDR1 SGHDT and CDR2 YYEEEE. The V segment lost 0 bases and the J segment 2 bases; nucleotides outside the gene matches: 5. Here the CDR3 reads CASSLALAGATYEQYF. In DNA, the CDR3 is TGTGCCAGCAGCTTGGCCCTAGCGGGGGCGACCTACGAGCAGTACTTC.

The V and J genes are TRBV27 and TRBJ1-5; 9 nucleotides line up with TRBD1. Germline V CDR1 and CDR2: MNHEY, SMNVEV (reference sequence). V gave up 1 base and J gave up 5 bases; unmatched junction bases: 0. CDR3 length: 14 amino acids. CDR3: CASSLYRGHQPQHF. CDR3 nucleotides: TGTGCCAGCAGTTTATACAGGGGGCATCAGCCCCAGCATTTT.

The rearrangement links TRBV11-3 to TRBJ2-3, with TRBD2 identical over 7 bases. The CDR3 extends over 16 amino acids. With V trimmed by 3 bases and J by 4 bases, 10 bases remained unmatched. CDR1 and CDR2 (germline): SGHNT, YENEEA. CDR3 in amino acids: CASSLRVAGASDTQYF. For the CDR3, the DNA is TGTGCCAGCAGCTTGAGGGTTGCGGGAGCGTCAGATACGCAGTATTTT.

The chain uses TRBV7-9 and TRBJ1-2; TRBD1 might be the D (5 bases). Deletions cut 2 bases from V and 8 bases from J, with 12 bases between. CDR1 is SEHNR and CDR2 is FQNEAQ in the germline V gene (reference sequence). The CDR3 totals 13 residues. CDR3 coding DNA: TGTGCCAGCAGCTTACCCTCAGGGAGGGGCTACACCTTC. Its protein is CASSLPSGRGYTF.

The table lists this clone with a count of one. The chain has TRBV4-2 and TRBJ1-6; 8 bases are shared with TRBD1. This CDR3 contains 16 residues. V gave up 3 bases and J gave up 13 bases; unmatched junction bases: 14. The germline CDR1 and CDR2 sequences are LGHNA and YNFKEQ. CDR3 in amino acids: CASSHTPRDRPKPLHF. In nucleotides, the CDR3 is TGTGCCAGCAGCCATACGCCTCGGGACAGGCCGAAGCCCCTCCACTTT.

With regard to this clone: The junction shows a germline mismatch at one end, possibly a read error. The chain couples TRBV7-9 to TRBJ2-7; 8 nucleotides line up with TRBD1. Germline V gene sequence: CDR1 SEHNR, CDR2 FQNEAQ (reference sequence). The CDR3 length is 11 residues. The CDR3 sequence is CASSLAQGATF. The CDR3 coding sequence is TGTGCCAGCAGCTTAGCGCAGGGGGCCACCTTC. Supplemented by reference TRBV7-9 and TRBJ2-7, the full variable domain reads DTGVSQNPRHKITKRGQNVTFRCDPISEHNRLYWYRQTLGQGPEFLTYFQNEAQLEKSRLLSDRFSAERPKGSFSTLEIQRTEQGDSAMYLCASSLAQGATFGPGTRLTVT.

This clone was seen a single time. This chain links TRBV7-9 with TRBJ2-7; D may be TRBD1 (5 bases). The CDR3 has 13 residues. Between the trimmed V and J ends, which lost 5 bases and 2 bases, there was a span of 10 bases. Germline-derived CDR1 and CDR2 are SEHNR and FQNEAQ (reference sequence). The CDR3 sequence is CASSADRTYEQYF. The CDR3 DNA reads TGTGCCAGCAGCGCCGACAGAACCTACGAGCAGTACTTC.

The chain links TRBV11-2 to TRBJ2-1, with TRBD2 matching over 10 bases. The germline CDR1 and CDR2 sequences are SGHAT and FQNNGV. The CDR3 is 14 amino acids. With 7 bases clipped from V and 6 bases from J, the junction kept 6 bases outside the gene matches. CDR3 sequence: CASTSGGVGNEQFF. DNA for the CDR3: TGTGCCAGCACAAGCGGGGGGGTCGGCAATGAGCAGTTCTTC.

V usage is TRBV7-2 and J usage is TRBJ2-3; the D gene is possibly TRBD2 (5 bases). Between the trimmed V and J ends, which lost 4 bases and 7 bases, there was a span of 21 bases. This CDR3 is 16 amino acids long. CDR1 SGHTA and CDR2 FQGNSA come from the germline V gene. Here the CDR3 DNA reads TGTGCCAGCAGCTCACCAGAGGTCCCGGGATCTAATACGCAGTATTTT. This sequence encodes CASSSPEVPGSNTQYF.

This chain joins TRBV5-1 and TRBJ1-1, with 7 bases identical to TRBD1. The trim removed 4 bases at V and 2 bases at J, leaving 5 bases unmatched. The CDR3 runs to 14 residues. CDR1 is SGHRS and CDR2 is YFSETQ in the germline V gene. CDR3 bases: TGCGCCAGCAGCGGCGGGACAGCCAACACTGAAGCTTTCTTT. Translation: CASSGGTANTEAFF.

The chain carries TRBV19 and TRBJ2-5; D possibly corresponds to TRBD1 (5 bases). Germline-derived CDR1 and CDR2 are LNHDA and SQIVND (reference sequence). This CDR3 has 14 residues. V shed 0 bases and J shed 3 bases, with 8 bases lying between them. CDR3 sequence reads: CASSIDGREETQYF. The CDR3 DNA is TGTGCCAGTAGTATAGATGGCAGGGAAGAGACCCAGTACTTC.

The chain is built from TRBV19 and TRBJ1-1; no definite D call. CDR3 length equals 14 residues. The germline V gene has CDR1 LNHDA and CDR2 SQIVND (reference sequence). V was pared by 10 bases and J by 3 bases, with 18 bases between. Here the CDR3 reads CATGWRVGDTEAFF. The CDR3 nucleotides read TGTGCCACCGGTTGGAGGGTCGGGGACACTGAAGCTTTCTTT.